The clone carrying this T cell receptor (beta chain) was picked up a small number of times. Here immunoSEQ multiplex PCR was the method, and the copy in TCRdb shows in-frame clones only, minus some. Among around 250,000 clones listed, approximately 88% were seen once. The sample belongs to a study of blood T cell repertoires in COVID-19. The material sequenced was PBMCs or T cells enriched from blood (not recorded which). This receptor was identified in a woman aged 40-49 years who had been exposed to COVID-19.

This CDR3 reads CASFGSGTGDYEQYF. The CDR3 DNA follows: TGTGCCAGCTTTGGGTCGGGGACAGGGGACTACGAGCAGTACTTC. This chain links TRBV6-5 with TRBJ2-7; 10 positions match TRBD1. The V segment lost 8 bases and the J segment 3 bases; nucleotides outside the gene matches: 10. Germline values: CDR1 MNHEY, CDR2 SVGAGI. The CDR3 runs to 15 residues.